The 26 T cell receptor beta chains in this list originate from one sample, sequenced in a study of T cell repertoires in cytomegalovirus infection (dated by TCRdb to 2018 to 2020). Sequenced on an Illumina HiSeq 1500. TCRdb passed the public sequencing reads through fastp at Q25 and MiXCR, retaining productive beta sequences. Records with the same CDR3 protein are collapsed into one entry carrying the most frequent genes and DNA. The sample profile shows 250,000 to 300,000 distinct CDR3 sequences; roughly 25% of them were found once. The ten largest clones take up about 15% of the sample. Input material: PBMCs. The origin of the receptors is a human donor in good health (CMV status not recorded). Some clones in this sample may be carry-over from other donors' samples.

In this sample, this clonotype turned up many times. The chain couples TRBV7-2 to TRBJ1-1; the match to TRBD1 covers 9 bases. Looked up from germline, CDR1 is SGHTA and CDR2 is FQGNSA. V was pared by 4 bases and J by 6 bases, with 3 bases of the junction left unmatched. The CDR3 length is 13 residues. This CDR3 is CASSSRQGAEAFF. The CDR3 nucleotides read TGTGCCAGCAGCTCGAGACAGGGGGCTGAAGCTTTCTTT.

This clonotype was detected a few times. The chain is built from TRBV7-2 and TRBJ2-7, with 12 bases matching TRBD1. The CDR3 has 16 amino acids. V shed 3 bases and J 3 bases; nucleotides not matched to a gene: 6. Germline loops: CDR1 SGHTA, CDR2 FQGNSA. The DNA for the CDR3 is TGTGCCAGCAGCTTGGCCGGGACAGGGGGCAACTACGAGCAGTACTTC. This encodes CASSLAGTGGNYEQYF.

This chain links TRBV20-1 with TRBJ2-7, with D possibly TRBD1 on 7 matching bases. This CDR3 has 14 amino acids. Germline V gene data show CDR1 as DFQATT and CDR2 as SNEGSKA (reference sequence). The V end was cut by 2 bases, the J end by 2 bases, with 13 bases between. The DNA of the CDR3 is TGCAGTGCTAGAAGGGGGGACAGAACCTACGAGCAGTACTTC. The encoded protein is CSARRGDRTYEQYF.

This clonotype came up a few times. The chain uses TRBV11-2 and TRBJ2-3, with D tentatively TRBD1 (6 bases). The V and J ends lost 5 bases and 3 bases respectively, with 15 bases between them. CDR1 and CDR2 from the germline V gene are SGHAT and FQNNGV. CDR3 length: 15 residues. The CDR3: CASSPPDRRTDTQYF. The CDR3 DNA reads as TGTGCCAGCAGCCCGCCGGACAGAAGAACAGATACGCAGTATTTT.

The table lists this clonotype with many counts. This sequence joins TRBV12-3 or TRBV12-4 and TRBJ1-2; 9 bases agree with TRBD1. Trimming at V came to 3 bases and at J to 7 bases, leaving 6 bases not matched to a gene. The CDR3 extends over 14 amino acids. The CDR3 DNA reads as TGTGCCAGCAGTTTGGGACAGGGAGCCTCTGGCTACACCTTC. It specifies CASSLGQGASGYTF.

A few counts support this clonotype. The V gene is TRBV20-1, the J gene TRBJ1-4, with no clear D. CDR3 size: 14 residues. CDR1 is DFQATT, CDR2 SNEGSKA, per germline (reference sequence). The V gene lost 4 bases and the J gene lost 2 bases, with 11 bases spanning the gap. The CDR3 DNA sequence: TGCAGTGCTACCTTCCCCCCGACTAATGAAAAACTGTTTTTT. Its protein is CSATFPPTNEKLFF.

There are a few counts of this clonotype. V and J are TRBV20-1 and TRBJ2-7, with 8 nucleotides matching TRBD1. Losses at the gene ends were 1 base for V and 0 bases for J; bases not matched to a gene: 5. The germline V gene has CDR1 DFQATT and CDR2 SNEGSKA (reference sequence). This CDR3 is 15 amino acids long. The CDR3 reads CSARARDRFSYEQYF. The CDR3 DNA reads as TGCAGTGCTAGAGCTCGGGACAGGTTCTCCTACGAGCAGTACTTC.

There are many counts of this clonotype. The chain is built from TRBV28 and TRBJ2-1, with 7 bases that match TRBD1. V lost 7 bases and J lost 0; bases outside the gene matches: 9. This CDR3 has 16 amino acids. The germline CDR1 and CDR2 sequences are MDHEN and SYDVKM. The CDR3 sequence is CASTQGGQTSYNEQFF. The CDR3 coding sequence is TGTGCCAGCACCCAAGGGGGCCAAACCTCCTACAATGAGCAGTTCTTC.

This clonotype was observed a handful of times. V and J are TRBV6-1 and TRBJ2-2; D could derive from TRBD1 or TRBD2 (5 bases each). V was clipped by 6 bases and J by 0 bases, with 11 bases between them. The germline V gene encodes CDR1 MNHNS and CDR2 SASEGT. The CDR3 spans 15 residues. CDR3 sequence: CASRPMGANTGELFF. For the CDR3, the DNA is TGTGCCAGCAGACCGATGGGGGCGAACACCGGGGAGCTGTTTTTT.

V is TRBV12-3 or TRBV12-4 and J is TRBJ2-4; D perhaps matches TRBD1 (6 bases). V was pared by 5 bases and J by 8 bases, with 10 bases between. This CDR3 has 12 residues. CDR3 bases: TGTGCCAGCAGTCCACAGGGTTACATTCAGTACTTC. As protein: CASSPQGYIQYF.

V usage is TRBV5-1 and J usage is TRBJ2-5; no clear D. The CDR3 is 14 residues long. V lost 0 bases and J lost 5, with 11 bases in between. CDR1 is SGHRS and CDR2 is YFSETQ in the germline V gene. CDR3 region: CASSLATFLETQYF. The DNA for the CDR3 is TGCGCCAGCAGCTTGGCCACCTTTTTGGAGACCCAGTACTTC.

The chain has TRBV20-1 and TRBJ2-3; 7 nucleotides match TRBD1. J lost 1 base, V lost 5 bases, and 3 bases had no gene match. The CDR3 contains 13 residues. Looked up from germline, CDR1 is DFQATT and CDR2 is SNEGSKA (reference sequence). The chain's CDR3 is CSAWDSRTDTQYF. Here the CDR3 DNA reads TGCAGTGCTTGGGACAGCCGCACAGATACGCAGTATTTT.

This clonotype was detected ten times or more. The chain is built from TRBV28 and TRBJ2-7; 8 nucleotides match TRBD1. Germline-derived CDR1 and CDR2 are MDHEN and SYDVKM. The V and J ends lost 7 bases and 3 bases, in that order; junction bases with no gene match: 2. The CDR3 is made up of 12 amino acids. The CDR3: CASNTGGYEQYF. The CDR3 coding sequence is TGTGCCAGCAATACAGGGGGCTACGAGCAGTACTTC. Full variable domain (outside the CDR3, taken from reference TRBV28 and TRBJ2-7): DVKVTQSSRYLVKRTGEKVFLECVQDMDHENMFWYRQDPGLGLRLIYFSYDVKMKEKGDIPEGYSVSREKKERFSLILESASTNQTSMYLCASNTGGYEQYFGPGTRLTVT.

This clonotype was observed many times. The chain employs TRBV12-3 or TRBV12-4 and TRBJ1-4; a possible D gene is TRBD1 (5 bases). The CDR3 sequence is 14 residues long. V gave up 5 bases and J gave up 7 bases, with 14 bases separating them. The CDR3 loop reads CASSPRGGGEKLFF. The CDR3 coding sequence is TGTGCCAGCAGTCCCCGGGGCGGCGGTGAAAAACTGTTTTTT.

The chain joins TRBV28 to TRBJ1-6, with 7 nucleotides matching TRBD1. V shed 4 bases and J 16 bases; nucleotides not matched to a gene: 7. CDR1 and CDR2 (germline): MDHEN, SYDVKM. The CDR3 totals 12 residues. Written as DNA, the CDR3 is TGTGCCAGCAGTTCAGGGACAGCTAAACTCCACTTT. It yields the protein CASSSGTAKLHF.

J is TRBJ2-7 and V is TRBV7-2, with a possible D match to TRBD2 (6 bases). V was pared by 5 bases and J by 7 bases, with 15 bases between. The germline V gene encodes CDR1 SGHTA and CDR2 FQGNSA. The CDR3 extends over 13 amino acids. Written as DNA, the CDR3 is TGTGCCAGCAGCCCTGACACCGGGGGAGAGCAGTACTTC. Its translation is CASSPDTGGEQYF.

This clonotype showed up many times. The J gene is TRBJ2-1, the V gene TRBV7-2; D is ambiguous. The V gene's germline CDR1 is SGHTA and CDR2 FQGNSA. The CDR3 loop spans 13 amino acids. The V gene lost 3 bases and the J gene lost 9 bases, with 12 bases spanning the gap. The CDR3 protein is CASSFPPWGEQFF. The CDR3 region has the DNA TGTGCCAGCAGCTTCCCGCCGTGGGGTGAGCAGTTCTTC.

The chain has TRBV6-2 or TRBV6-3 and TRBJ2-1; 12 nucleotides match TRBD2. Losses at the gene ends were 2 bases for V and 6 bases for J; bases not matched to a gene: 8. The germline gives CDR1 MNHEY, CDR2 SVGEGT. CDR3 length: 17 residues. The CDR3 region has the DNA TGTGCCAGCAGTTACGGCATGGGACTAGCGGGTTCCAATGAGCAGTTCTTC. Translated: CASSYGMGLAGSNEQFF.

This chain links TRBV7-9 with TRBJ2-7, with TRBD1 as a possible D gene (5 bases). The CDR3 spans 15 residues. Trimming cost V 4 bases and J 5 bases, with 18 bases left between them. The germline V gene encodes CDR1 SEHNR and CDR2 FQNEAQ (reference sequence). CDR3 nucleotides: TGTGCCAGCAGCTCTCACGGAATGGACAAGAACGAGCAGTACTTC. Its translation is CASSSHGMDKNEQYF.

V is TRBV2 and J is TRBJ1-3, with D maybe TRBD1 (6 bases). Germline values: CDR1 SNHLY, CDR2 FYNNEI. Trimming cost V 7 bases and J 3 bases, with 13 bases left between them. This CDR3 spans 14 amino acids. Here the CDR3 DNA reads TGTGCCAGCACCATAGAGGGGGGTGGAAACACCATATATTTT. Translating gives CASTIEGGGNTIYF.

Concerning this clonotype itself: One junction end does not reproduce the germline sequence, and a read error may be involved. V is TRBV7-2 and J is TRBJ2-1; D unclear. The CDR3 totals 12 residues. Germline V gives CDR1 SGHTA, CDR2 FQGNSA. The CDR3 DNA reads as TGTGCCAGCAGCTCCCCGTGGAATGAGCAGATCTTC. Translation gives CASSSPWNEQIF.

The chain carries TRBV7-8 and TRBJ1-1; D perhaps matches TRBD1 (5 bases). This CDR3 has 14 residues. Trimming took off 5 bases at V and 1 base at J, with 11 bases between the two ends. Germline loops: CDR1 SGHVS, CDR2 FQNEAQ. CDR3 sequence reads: CASSPYTGNTEAFF. The CDR3 DNA reads as TGTGCCAGCAGCCCCTATACAGGGAACACTGAAGCTTTCTTT.

In this sample, this clonotype turned up a few times. This rearrangement joins TRBV5-4 to TRBJ2-2, with 8 bases matching TRBD1. The germline V gene encodes CDR1 SGHNT and CDR2 YYREEE (reference sequence). V lost 4 bases and J lost 2; bases outside the gene matches: 10. CDR3 size: 17 residues. This CDR3 reads CASSQGDRGFNTGELFF. DNA for the CDR3: TGTGCCAGCAGCCAGGGAGACAGGGGCTTCAACACCGGGGAGCTGTTTTTT.

This clonotype was seen ten or more times. This chain joins TRBV7-9 and TRBJ2-3; D might be TRBD2 (6 bases). V lost 2 bases to trimming and J lost 0 bases, with 12 bases between them. This CDR3 contains 16 residues. The germline V gene encodes CDR1 SEHNR and CDR2 FQNEAQ (reference sequence). CDR3 sequence (DNA): TGTGCCAGCAGCTTATACGAGGGAGGAAGCACAGATACGCAGTATTTT. Protein: CASSLYEGGSTDTQYF.

CDR3 DNA sequence: TGTGCCAGCAGCAGCCGGGACTATAAGCACGAGCAGTACTTC. Its protein is CASSSRDYKHEQYF. The chain uses TRBV5-4 and TRBJ2-7; TRBD2 aligns across 7 bases. The V and J ends lost 4 bases and 5 bases, in that order; junction bases with no gene match: 9. CDR3 length: 14 residues. The germline CDR1 and CDR2 sequences are SGHNT and YYREEE (reference sequence).

This chain links TRBV7-2 with TRBJ1-5; no clear D. There are 14 residues in the CDR3. The V and J ends lost 0 bases and 8 bases respectively, with 11 bases between them. Germline loops: CDR1 SGHTA, CDR2 FQGNSA. Written as DNA, the CDR3 is TGTGCCAGCAGCTTAGCGGGCGGGCCGGAGCCCCAGCATTTT. Protein product: CASSLAGGPEPQHF.